The 26 T cell receptor beta chains reported below all come from one sample, sequenced in a study of graft-versus-host responses after intestinal transplantation. The plating included 200,000 irradiated, violet-dye-labeled stimulator cells together with 200,000 CFSE-labeled responder cells. This table comes from immunoSEQ multiplex PCR, and its TCRdb copy is limited to in-frame clones, with some not included. The sample holds roughly 10,000 clones; over 30% are singletons and the top ten take roughly an eighth. Specimen: alloreactive CD8+ T cells from a mixed lymphocyte reaction culture, collected before intestinal transplant. Indicated subset: CFSE-low proliferating T cells sorted from roughly six-day pre-transplant mixed lymphocyte reaction (GvH or HvG direction). These receptors originate from a human patient who received an intestinal transplant.

In its sample, this clone ranks as medium-sized. The gene calls are TRBV2 and TRBJ1-6, with a possible D match to TRBD1 (5 bases). This CDR3 has 16 amino acids. Germline CDR1 and CDR2: SNHLY and FYNNEI. V dropped 4 bases and J dropped 8 bases, with 18 bases sitting between them. CDR3 nucleotides: TGTGCCAGCAGTGGTGCTCGCGACGGAGGGGATTCACCCCTCCACTTT. Encoded protein: CASSGARDGGDSPLHF.

This chain joins TRBV5-8 and TRBJ1-2, with 7 nucleotides matching TRBD1. The CDR3 has 13 amino acids. Unmatched junction bases numbered 4, after V lost 0 bases and J lost 8 bases. The germline gives CDR1 SGHTS, CDR2 YDEGEE. The CDR3 loop is CASSLETGYGYTF. In DNA, the CDR3 is TGTGCCAGCAGCTTGGAGACAGGGTACGGCTACACCTTC.

This clone was seen more than once but under ten times. The chain recombines TRBV16 with TRBJ2-1, with a possible D match to TRBD2 (5 bases). In germline, CDR1 is KGHSY, CDR2 FQNENV. This CDR3 spans 14 amino acids. Trimming took 0 bases from V and 8 from J, leaving 11 bases between them. The chain's CDR3 is CASSQSSSADEQFF. CDR3 DNA: TGTGCCAGCAGCCAATCGTCCTCAGCGGATGAGCAGTTCTTC.

This clone was picked up a small number of times. The chain combines TRBV9 with TRBJ1-5; the D is unclear. Germline V gene sequence: CDR1 SGDLS, CDR2 YYNGEE. With 4 bases removed from V and 7 bases from J, the gap between germline ends came to 12 bases. This CDR3 region has 13 residues. DNA of the CDR3: TGTGCCAGCAGCCCCGCCCCCGGGCAGCCCCAGCATTTT. Its translation: CASSPAPGQPQHF.

The CDR3 bases are TGTGCCACCAGATCAACCGGGGGGGGTATGGATACGCAGTATTTT. Its protein product is CATRSTGGGMDTQYF. The chain is built from TRBV15 and TRBJ2-3, with 8 bases aligning to TRBD2. CDR1 and CDR2 (germline): LNHNV, YYDKDF (reference sequence). J was trimmed by 6 bases and V by 6 bases; bases with no gene match: 11. The CDR3 has 15 residues.

A word on this clone: Other DNA sequences in this specimen translate into the identical CDR3. This chain uses TRBV27 with TRBJ1-5, with D uncertain. Trimming shortened V by 3 bases and J by 4 bases, and 4 bases separated the two germline ends. Germline V lookup: CDR1 MNHEY, CDR2 SMNVEV (reference sequence). This CDR3 spans 12 amino acids. CDR3 sequence (DNA): TGTGCCAGCAGTTTCCTAAATCAGCCCCAGCATTTT. Its protein is CASSFLNQPQHF.

This clone came up a few times. Written as DNA, the CDR3 is TGTGCCAGCAGCGCCATCGATGGCGGCTACACCTTC. It is translated as CASSAIDGGYTF. The chain combines TRBV5-6 with TRBJ1-2; D is ambiguous. This CDR3 region has 12 residues. V shed 4 bases and J shed 8 bases, with 12 bases lying between them. From germline, CDR1 is SGHDT and CDR2 YYEEEE.

There are a few counts of this clone. V usage is TRBV19 and J usage is TRBJ1-1; D uncertain. Between the trimmed V and J ends, which lost 5 bases and 4 bases, there was a span of 17 bases. The CDR3 runs to 15 residues. Germline-derived CDR1 and CDR2 are LNHDA and SQIVND (reference sequence). The CDR3 loop reads CASSFLPGGPTEAFF. Here the CDR3 DNA reads TGTGCCAGTAGTTTTTTACCGGGAGGGCCCACTGAAGCTTTCTTT.

This clone was detected a few times. The CDR3 region has the DNA TGCGCCAGCAGCTTGGGAGGATACGAGCAGTACTTC. Translating gives CASSLGGYEQYF. This chain connects TRBV5-1 to TRBJ2-7, with D unclear. The germline V gene has CDR1 SGHRS and CDR2 YFSETQ. V was shortened by 0 bases and J by 4 bases, with 5 bases between the two germline ends. The CDR3 runs to 12 residues.

CDR3 DNA: TGTGCCAGCAGCCAGGCTTCTAGCGGGTTCTACGAGCAGTACTTC. Encoded protein: CASSQASSGFYEQYF. V and J are TRBV28 and TRBJ2-7, with TRBD2 matching over 8 bases. The germline V gene has CDR1 MDHEN and CDR2 SYDVKM. V gave up 6 bases and J gave up 3 bases; unmatched junction bases: 10. The CDR3 runs to 15 residues.

This clone ranks as medium-sized. The rearrangement uses TRBV28 and TRBJ1-1; D unresolved. V lost 2 bases to trimming and J lost 5 bases, with 12 bases between them. CDR3 length: 14 residues. The V gene's germline CDR1 is MDHEN and CDR2 SYDVKM. CDR3 nucleotide sequence: TGTGCCAGCAGTTTAGACGGGGATATGACTGAAGCTTTCTTT. It yields the protein CASSLDGDMTEAFF. The whole variable domain, remainder taken from reference TRBV28 and TRBJ1-1, is DVKVTQSSRYLVKRTGEKVFLECVQDMDHENMFWYRQDPGLGLRLIYFSYDVKMKEKGDIPEGYSVSREKKERFSLILESASTNQTSMYLCASSLDGDMTEAFFGQGTRLTVV.

The chain joins TRBV28 to TRBJ1-5, with a tentative D call TRBD1 (6 bases). The CDR3 contains 12 residues. Looked up from germline, CDR1 is MDHEN and CDR2 is SYDVKM. Trimming cost V 2 bases and J 12 bases, with 11 bases left between them. In DNA, the CDR3 is TGTGCCAGCAGTTTAGGGGGGGCAGGCCAGCATTTT. It encodes CASSLGGAGQHF.

This chain uses TRBV5-1 with TRBJ1-2, with 7 positions matching TRBD1. In germline, CDR1 is SGHRS, CDR2 YFSETQ. The J segment lost 6 bases and the V segment lost 0 bases, leaving 8 bases of the junction unmatched. The length of the CDR3 is 15 residues. The CDR3 protein is CASSLEGQDLDGYTF. The DNA for the CDR3 is TGCGCCAGCAGCTTGGAAGGACAGGATTTGGATGGCTACACCTTC.

This chain uses TRBV9 with TRBJ2-1, with TRBD2 identical over 7 bases. V shed 3 bases and J 3 bases; nucleotides not matched to a gene: 9. This CDR3 region has 16 residues. CDR1 is SGDLS, CDR2 YYNGEE, per germline. DNA for the CDR3: TGTGCCAGCAGCGAACCACTAGCGCAGAACTACAATGAGCAGTTCTTC. Amino acids: CASSEPLAQNYNEQFF.

V is TRBV27 and J is TRBJ2-5, with D perhaps matching TRBD1 (5 bases). V was clipped by 2 bases and J by 5 bases, with 15 bases between them. Germline CDR1 and CDR2: MNHEY and SMNVEV (reference sequence). This CDR3 contains 15 residues. CDR3 coding DNA: TGTGCCAGCAGTTTAAAGTACAGGCCGGGTGAGACCCAGTACTTC. Its translation is CASSLKYRPGETQYF.

This clone was observed a few times. V is TRBV9 and J is TRBJ1-1, with 8 bases identical to TRBD1. The CDR3 spans 12 residues. Germline assignment: CDR1 SGDLS and CDR2 YYNGEE. V was clipped by 3 bases and J by 5 bases; unmatched bases: 0. The CDR3 loop reads CASSGQGTEAFF. DNA for the CDR3: TGTGCCAGCAGCGGACAGGGGACTGAAGCTTTCTTT.

J is TRBJ1-1 and V is TRBV7-2; D ambiguous. Trimming shortened V by 1 base and J by 2 bases, and 11 bases separated the two germline ends. Germline values: CDR1 SGHTA, CDR2 FQGNSA. CDR3 size: 15 residues. The CDR3 DNA reads TGTGCCAGCAGCTTAGATGATAGCAGTAACACTGAAGCTTTCTTT. Protein product: CASSLDDSSNTEAFF.

This clone came up a few times. The gene calls are TRBV15 and TRBJ2-7; TRBD2 matches at 10 bases. This CDR3 contains 15 residues. Trimming removed 0 bases from V and 3 bases from J; junction bases left unmatched: 2. Germline V gives CDR1 LNHNV, CDR2 YYDKDF (reference sequence). In nucleotides, the CDR3 is TGTGCCACCAGCAGAGATCCTAGCGGGAGCTACGAGCAGTACTTC. The encoded protein is CATSRDPSGSYEQYF.

V gene TRBV4-1 combines with J gene TRBJ1-1; weak D call: TRBD1 (6 bases). Trimming cost V 4 bases and J 1 base, with 13 bases left between them. The germline CDR1 and CDR2 sequences are MGHRA and YSYEKL. There are 15 residues in the CDR3. In DNA form, the CDR3 reads TGCGCCAGCAGCCCGGTGCAGGGGTGGAACACTGAAGCTTTCTTT. Translation: CASSPVQGWNTEAFF.

The V and J genes are TRBV23-1 and TRBJ1-5; 7 nucleotides agree with TRBD1. Being an ORF, TRBV23-1 has a function that is uncertain. Trimming took 3 bases from V and 2 from J; bases not matched to a gene: 7. This CDR3 contains 16 residues. The DNA for the CDR3 is TGCGCCAGCAGTCAGTCTGATACAGGGGGCAATCAGCCCCAGCATTTT. It yields the protein CASSQSDTGGNQPQHF.

The rearrangement uses TRBV23-1 and TRBJ1-1; D is unclear. TRBV23-1 is flagged as an ORF with uncertain function. CDR3 length: 17 amino acids. The V and J ends lost 1 base and 3 bases respectively, with 18 bases between them. CDR3 loop: CASSQCGHTRRDTEAFF. Here the CDR3 DNA reads TGCGCCAGCAGTCAATGCGGGCACACCCGCCGGGACACTGAAGCTTTCTTT.

This chain joins TRBV27 and TRBJ2-3; D is perhaps TRBD2 (6 bases). From germline, CDR1 is MNHEY and CDR2 SMNVEV (reference sequence). V was pared by 8 bases and J by 1 base, with 10 bases between. This CDR3 has 13 amino acids. The CDR3, as DNA: TGTGCCAGCGGGATAGCGGGCACAGATACGCAGTATTTT. Translating gives CASGIAGTDTQYF.

This sequence joins TRBV28 and TRBJ1-5, with D possibly being TRBD1 (6 bases). CDR1 and CDR2 from the germline V gene are MDHEN and SYDVKM. The V end lost 4 bases, the J end lost 5 bases, and 15 bases lay between the germline ends. CDR3 length: 15 amino acids. In DNA, the CDR3 is TGTGCCAGCAGTTCCAGGGGATTGTCGGATCAGCCCCAGCATTTT. Amino acids: CASSSRGLSDQPQHF.

This chain joins TRBV10-2 and TRBJ2-1, with D maybe TRBD2 (6 bases). Germline lookup yields CDR1 WSHSY and CDR2 SAAADI. The CDR3 has 15 amino acids. Deletions cut 3 bases from V and 3 bases from J, with 12 bases between. The CDR3 coding sequence is TGCGCCAGCAGTGATATCCCGCGGGGCTACAATGAGCAGTTCTTC. Its protein is CASSDIPRGYNEQFF.

The chain carries TRBV6-6 and TRBJ1-2, with D possibly being TRBD1 (5 bases). From germline, CDR1 is MNHNY and CDR2 SVGAGI (reference sequence). The CDR3 contains 14 residues. V gave up 2 bases and J gave up 3 bases, with 10 bases separating them. In nucleotides, the CDR3 is TGTGCCAGCAGTTACAAGGGGCGCGACTATGGCTACACCTTC. It yields the protein CASSYKGRDYGYTF.

V and J are TRBV27 and TRBJ2-4; TRBD1 aligns across 7 bases. The length of the CDR3 is 16 residues. Germline lookup yields CDR1 MNHEY and CDR2 SMNVEV (reference sequence). Losses at the gene ends were 1 base for V and 5 bases for J; bases not matched to a gene: 8. The CDR3 loop is CASSLWAGGQENIQYF. The CDR3 bases are TGTGCCAGCAGTTTATGGGCAGGGGGTCAGGAAAACATTCAGTACTTC.